These T cell receptor beta chains were read from a single sample in a study of T-cell reconstitution after alpha-beta-depleted transplantation in children. TCRdb independently ran MiXCR on the PCR reads; one entry per CDR3 protein. The sample carries some 530,000 distinct CDR3 sequences, approximately 12% recorded once. The sequences come from PBMCs from the stem cell graft donor, collected from the stem cell graft. The receptors originated from a human donor who donated a stem cell graft to a child with combined immunodeficiency. The CDR3 runs from the conserved cysteine through the conserved F or W. Each record gives: D gene, clone size, V gene, J gene, CDR3 DNA, CDR3 protein. A D gene is named only where the DNA matches it firmly. Rows may omit the clone size; those that give it use once, few, many or a size class.

d_gene: TRBD2
abundance: many
v_gene: TRBV11-3
j_gene: TRBJ2-7
CDR3nt: TGTGCCAGCAGCTTCTGGCTAGCGGGGGAGCAGTACTTC
CDR3aa: CASSFWLAGEQYF

d_gene: .
abundance: many
v_gene: TRBV4-3
j_gene: TRBJ2-1
CDR3nt: TGCGCCAGCAGCCAAGATAGGACCTACAATGAGCAGTTCTTC
CDR3aa: CASSQDRTYNEQFF

d_gene: TRBD2
abundance: .
v_gene: TRBV11-3
j_gene: TRBJ2-7
CDR3nt: TGTGCCAGCAGCTCCCGGGGAGCGGGAGGTACTCTCGAGCAGTACTTC
CDR3aa: CASSSRGAGGTLEQYF

d_gene: .
abundance: .
v_gene: TRBV3-1
j_gene: TRBJ2-7
CDR3nt: TGTGCCAGCAGCCCGGACCTGCCCAGCGCCAACTCCTACGAGCAGTACTTC
CDR3aa: CASSPDLPSANSYEQYF

d_gene: .
abundance: once
v_gene: TRBV11-2
j_gene: TRBJ2-7
CDR3nt: TGTGCCAGCAGCTTAATAAGGGGTCGGGCTAGCCAATACTACGAGCAGTACTTC
CDR3aa: CASSLIRGRASQYYEQYF

d_gene: .
abundance: .
v_gene: TRBV11-2
j_gene: TRBJ2-7
CDR3nt: TGTGCCAGCAGCTTTACAGGGAACTACGAGCAGTACTTC
CDR3aa: CASSFTGNYEQYF

d_gene: .
abundance: few
v_gene: TRBV19
j_gene: TRBJ2-7
CDR3nt: TGTGCCAGTAGTATTGGGCAGGGGACCTCCTACGAGCAGTACTTC
CDR3aa: CASSIGQGTSYEQYF

d_gene: TRBD1
abundance: .
v_gene: TRBV28
j_gene: TRBJ2-1
CDR3nt: TGTGCCAGCACCCAAGGACAGGGCAGAGAGCAGTTCTTC
CDR3aa: CASTQGQGREQFF

d_gene: .
abundance: .
v_gene: TRBV12-3/TRBV12-4
j_gene: TRBJ1-5
CDR3nt: TGTGCCAGCAGCCGACCTGGGCGCAATCAGCCCCAGCATTTT
CDR3aa: CASSRPGRNQPQHF

d_gene: .
abundance: .
v_gene: TRBV29-1
j_gene: TRBJ2-2
CDR3nt: TGCAGCGTCCGCGCCAGGGGGAACACCGGGGAGCTGTTTTTT
CDR3aa: CSVRARGNTGELFF

d_gene: TRBD1
abundance: .
v_gene: TRBV12-3/TRBV12-4
j_gene: TRBJ1-1
CDR3nt: TGTGCCAGCAGGGACAGGGGCCCGTCTGAAGCTTTCTTT
CDR3aa: CASRDRGPSEAFF

d_gene: TRBD1
abundance: .
v_gene: TRBV7-8
j_gene: TRBJ2-7
CDR3nt: TGTGCCAGCAGCCTAAACACCGGGACAGGGTTCGAGGAGCAGTACTTC
CDR3aa: CASSLNTGTGFEEQYF

d_gene: .
abundance: .
v_gene: TRBV27
j_gene: TRBJ2-1
CDR3nt: .
CDR3aa: CASSFWERDEQFF

d_gene: .
abundance: .
v_gene: TRBV12-3/TRBV12-4
j_gene: TRBJ2-3
CDR3nt: TGTGCCAGCCGCTCGGATACGCAGTATTTT
CDR3aa: CASRSDTQYF

d_gene: TRBD2
abundance: many
v_gene: TRBV9
j_gene: TRBJ2-3
CDR3nt: TGTGCCAGCAGCGTGAGCGGGGGGGCCTCAGATACGCAGTATTTT
CDR3aa: CASSVSGGASDTQYF

d_gene: TRBD2
abundance: .
v_gene: TRBV25-1
j_gene: TRBJ2-2
CDR3nt: TGTGCCAGCAGTGAATTTTGGAACTTAGCGGGAAGGGATACCGGGGAGCTGTTTTTT
CDR3aa: CASSEFWNLAGRDTGELFF

d_gene: .
abundance: few
v_gene: TRBV12-3/TRBV12-4
j_gene: TRBJ1-2
CDR3nt: TGTGCCAGCAGACCTGGATCTCTCAGGAATGGCTACACCTTC
CDR3aa: CASRPGSLRNGYTF

d_gene: TRBD1
abundance: many
v_gene: TRBV24-1
j_gene: TRBJ2-1
CDR3nt: TGTGCCACCAGTGATCAGGGACAGGGGTTCAATGAGCAGTTCTTC
CDR3aa: CATSDQGQGFNEQFF

d_gene: .
abundance: many
v_gene: TRBV5-1
j_gene: TRBJ2-3
CDR3nt: TGCGCCAGCATGGGTACGCAGTATTTT
CDR3aa: CASMGTQYF

d_gene: .
abundance: few
v_gene: TRBV18
j_gene: TRBJ2-1
CDR3nt: TGTGCCAGCTCACCACAGACAGGACGGACCTACAATGAGCAGTTCTTC
CDR3aa: CASSPQTGRTYNEQFF

d_gene: .
abundance: many
v_gene: TRBV4-3
j_gene: TRBJ2-3
CDR3nt: TGCGCCAGCAGCCCCACCAGAACAGATACGCAGTATTTT
CDR3aa: CASSPTRTDTQYF

d_gene: TRBD2
abundance: .
v_gene: TRBV30
j_gene: TRBJ2-3
CDR3nt: TGTGCCTGGAAGCTAGCGGGAGGCTTTACAGATACGCAGTATTTT
CDR3aa: CAWKLAGGFTDTQYF

d_gene: TRBD2
abundance: few
v_gene: TRBV4-2
j_gene: TRBJ2-5
CDR3nt: TGTGCCAGCAGCCAAGGAGGATTCGGGGGGGGGCAAGAGACCCAGTACTTC
CDR3aa: CASSQGGFGGGQETQYF

d_gene: .
abundance: many
v_gene: TRBV7-9
j_gene: TRBJ2-1
CDR3nt: TGTGCCAGCAGCCGGCCCGATGAGCAGTTCTTC
CDR3aa: CASSRPDEQFF

d_gene: .
abundance: few
v_gene: TRBV29-1
j_gene: TRBJ1-2
CDR3nt: TGCAGCGTTGTCACGGGAAGCTATGGCTACACCTTC
CDR3aa: CSVVTGSYGYTF

d_gene: TRBD1
abundance: .
v_gene: TRBV5-6
j_gene: TRBJ2-7
CDR3nt: TGTGCCAGCAGCGGGGGACAGGTTTGTTCCTTC
CDR3aa: CASSGGQVCSF

d_gene: TRBD2
abundance: .
v_gene: TRBV24-1
j_gene: TRBJ2-1
CDR3nt: TGTGCCACCAGTGACCCCACCTGGGGGACTACTTACAATGAGCAGTTCTTC
CDR3aa: CATSDPTWGTTYNEQFF

d_gene: .
abundance: .
v_gene: TRBV12-3/TRBV12-4
j_gene: TRBJ1-3
CDR3nt: TGTGCCAGCAGGGGGCCTGGAAACACCATATATTTT
CDR3aa: CASRGPGNTIYF

d_gene: .
abundance: many
v_gene: TRBV7-2
j_gene: TRBJ1-2
CDR3nt: TGTGCCAGCAGCTTAGAGGCAGTTACCTATGGCTACACCTTC
CDR3aa: CASSLEAVTYGYTF